This is a list of T cell receptor beta chains from one sample in a study of blood T cell repertoires in COVID-19. Assay: immunoSEQ multiplex PCR; the TCRdb copy retains only in-frame clones and omits some. The sample records under 250,000 clones, approximately 83% being singletons. The specimen sequenced was peripheral blood. Receptors were obtained from a middle-aged man with acute or convalescent COVID-19. CDR3s include the opening cysteine and the closing phenylalanine or tryptophan. Fields, in order: CDR3 protein, V gene.

CASSRSGSSTDTQYF | TRBV5-1
CAISESISGTSGKGPYNEQFF | TRBV10-3
CASSLGETSGRFRNEQFF | TRBV7-8
CASSLNQGARGYTF | TRBV5-4
CASSQDPGFNYGYTF | TRBV4-3
CASRTGTGIPGTEAFF | TRBV2
CASSGQGADYGYTF | TRBV2
CASSTGGHEQYF | TRBV6-5
CASGTGNTDTQYF | TRBV28
CASRLPGVPTTEAFF | TRBV19
CASRGTGRPDTQYF | TRBV27
CAWSLGGIQETQYF | TRBV30
CASTRYSGNTIYF | TRBV6-5
CASSLGGLAFF | TRBV12-3/TRBV12-4
CASIRQVNSPLHF | TRBV2
CASSQEVNRVDQPQHF | TRBV4-1
CSVDPTGGIEQFF | TRBV29-1
CASSPSASTSGQPQHF | TRBV9
CASSFGNQPQHF | TRBV12-3/TRBV12-4
CATSDTTGKGYTF | TRBV24-1
CASSSRARGRGYTF | TRBV27
CASERSSYNEQFF | TRBV28
CASSLGQTQETQYF | TRBV5-1
CASNPTGNINYGYTF | TRBV28
CASSLVGLEADTQYF | TRBV7-2
CASSDRTADQPQHF | TRBV28
CASSHPSGRGAYNEQFF | TRBV4-1
CASSRWDRGANTEAFF | TRBV5-6
CASSLQQGAGGYTF | TRBV27
CAISRAGRGTGELFF | TRBV10-3
CASIDQGKSSYEQYF | TRBV6-5
CASSLSGRSYNEQFF | TRBV7-2
CAITARGTEAFF | TRBV10-3
CASRPPGQETQYF | TRBV19
CASSYPTAMVYENEKLFF | TRBV6-2/TRBV6-3
CASSQADIRDWVVKANVLTF | TRBV4-1
CASSQDPGSTDTQYF | TRBV3-1/TRBV3-2
CASTSLTGGGEGIYNEQFF | TRBV27
CASTSRLERRNEQFF | TRBV7-8
CASSQFTGVAEAFF | TRBV7-8
CASTAPGLAREEQFF | TRBV19
CASSRSRFSGANVLTF | TRBV2
CASGFLRTGELFF | TRBV2
CASSLIEKLFF | TRBV28
CASSVGTSGDSYEQYF | TRBV9
CAWEQKTGNNSPLHF | TRBV30
CASSEASLETQYF | TRBV19
CASSLNLPTDTQYF | TRBV11-3
CASSLDRGRDGYTF | TRBV27
CASSQYQREGEQYF | TRBV3-1/TRBV3-2
CASSLGGWGTNEKLFF | TRBV7-9
CASSQGTGGTYEQYF | TRBV9
CASSLELAGDTQYF | TRBV5-4
CAIRPGQGASGANVLTF | TRBV10-3